This T cell receptor (beta chain) was identified in a study of cytomegalovirus exposure and HLA in healthy donors. Germline CDR1 LNHDA, CDR2 SQIVND (reference sequence). The CDR3 has 17 residues. V lost 4 bases to trimming and J lost 3 bases; unmatched junction nucleotides: 9. The PCR ran on 60 Vbeta and 13 Jbeta primers. The assay was immunoSEQ multiplex PCR, and TCRdb's table has in-frame clones only and misses some. In the table there are around 220,000 clones, about 75% of which are singletons. Sample: PBMCs. This chain uses TRBV19 with TRBJ1-1, with 12 bases that match TRBD1. The receptor was derived from a woman aged 25 to 39 in good health and CMV-seronegative. CDR3 loop: CASSRYRDRGRDTEAFF. Here the CDR3 DNA reads TGTGCCAGTAGTAGGTACCGGGACAGGGGGCGAGACACTGAAGCTTTCTTT.